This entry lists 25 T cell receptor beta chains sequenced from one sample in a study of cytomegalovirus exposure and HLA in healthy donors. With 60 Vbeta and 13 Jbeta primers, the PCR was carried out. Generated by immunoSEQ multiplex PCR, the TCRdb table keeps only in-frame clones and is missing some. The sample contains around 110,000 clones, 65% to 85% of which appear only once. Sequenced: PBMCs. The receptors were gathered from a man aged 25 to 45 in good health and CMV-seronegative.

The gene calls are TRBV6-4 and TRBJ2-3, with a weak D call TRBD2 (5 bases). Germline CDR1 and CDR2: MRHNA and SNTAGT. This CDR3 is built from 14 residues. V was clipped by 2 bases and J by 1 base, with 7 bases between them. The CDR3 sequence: CASSDNGGTDTQYF. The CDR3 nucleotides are TGTGCCAGCAGTGACAACGGGGGCACAGATACGCAGTATTTT.

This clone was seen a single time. As DNA, the CDR3 is TGTGCCAGTACCCCCGGGACAAGCAACACTGAAGCTTTCTTT. This encodes CASTPGTSNTEAFF. The chain is built from TRBV19 and TRBJ1-1, with D perhaps TRBD1 (6 bases). This CDR3 spans 14 amino acids. Germline V gene data show CDR1 as LNHDA and CDR2 as SQIVND (reference sequence). V was trimmed by 7 bases and J by 2 bases, leaving 14 bases between them.

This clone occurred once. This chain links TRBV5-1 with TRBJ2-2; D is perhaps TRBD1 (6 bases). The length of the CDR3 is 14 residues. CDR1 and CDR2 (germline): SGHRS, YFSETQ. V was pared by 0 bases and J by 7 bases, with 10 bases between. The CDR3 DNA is TGCGCCAGCAGCTTGGTGTCAGGGGACGGGGAGCTGTTTTTT. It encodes CASSLVSGDGELFF. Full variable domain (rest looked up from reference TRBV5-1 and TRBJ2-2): KAGVTQTPRYLIKTRGQQVTLSCSPISGHRSVSWYQQTPGQGLQFLFEYFSETQRNKGNFPGRFSGRQFSNSRSEMNVSTLELGDSALYLCASSLVSGDGELFFGEGSRLTVL.

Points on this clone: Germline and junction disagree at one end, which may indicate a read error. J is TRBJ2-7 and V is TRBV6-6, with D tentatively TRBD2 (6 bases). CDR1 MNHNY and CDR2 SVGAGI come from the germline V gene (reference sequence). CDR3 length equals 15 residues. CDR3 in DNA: TGTGCCAGCAGTCAGGGTGATAGCGGTCCGTACCCCCCCGACTTC. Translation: CASSQGDSGPYPPDF.

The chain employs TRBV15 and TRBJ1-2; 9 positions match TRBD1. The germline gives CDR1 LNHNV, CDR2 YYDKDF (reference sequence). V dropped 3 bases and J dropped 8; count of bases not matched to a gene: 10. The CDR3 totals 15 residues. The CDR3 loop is CATSRGQGGVEGYTF. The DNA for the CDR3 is TGTGCCACCAGCAGGGGACAGGGTGGGGTAGAAGGCTACACCTTC.

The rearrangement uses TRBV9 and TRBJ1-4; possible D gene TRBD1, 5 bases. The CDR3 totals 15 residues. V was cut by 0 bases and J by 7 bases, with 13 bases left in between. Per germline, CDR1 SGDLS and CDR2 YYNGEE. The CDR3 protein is CASSVVAGRGEKLFF. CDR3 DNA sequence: TGTGCCAGCAGCGTAGTTGCAGGGAGGGGTGAAAAACTGTTTTTT.

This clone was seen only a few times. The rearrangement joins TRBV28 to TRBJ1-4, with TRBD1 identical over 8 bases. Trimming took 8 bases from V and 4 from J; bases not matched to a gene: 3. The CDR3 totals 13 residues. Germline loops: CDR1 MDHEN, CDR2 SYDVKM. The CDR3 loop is CASHTGGNEKLFF. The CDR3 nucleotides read TGTGCCAGCCACACAGGGGGTAATGAAAAACTGTTTTTT.

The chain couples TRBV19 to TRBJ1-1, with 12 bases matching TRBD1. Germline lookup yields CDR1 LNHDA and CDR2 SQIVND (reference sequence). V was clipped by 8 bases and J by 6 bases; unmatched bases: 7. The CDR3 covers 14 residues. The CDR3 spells CASRGQGATSEAFF. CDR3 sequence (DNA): TGTGCCAGTCGGGGACAGGGGGCTACGTCTGAAGCTTTCTTT.

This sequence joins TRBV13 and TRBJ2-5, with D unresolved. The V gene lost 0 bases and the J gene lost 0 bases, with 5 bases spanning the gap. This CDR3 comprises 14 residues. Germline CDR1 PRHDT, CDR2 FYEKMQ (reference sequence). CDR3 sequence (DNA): TGTGCCAGCAGCTTAGGCTCGTACCAAGAGACCCAGTACTTC. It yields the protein CASSLGSYQETQYF.

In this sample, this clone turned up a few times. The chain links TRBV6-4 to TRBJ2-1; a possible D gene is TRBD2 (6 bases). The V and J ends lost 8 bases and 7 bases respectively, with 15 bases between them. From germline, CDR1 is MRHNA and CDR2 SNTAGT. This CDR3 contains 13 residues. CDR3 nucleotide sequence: TGTGCCAGCGAGGACTACCTTAGGAATGAGCAGTTCTTC. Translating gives CASEDYLRNEQFF.

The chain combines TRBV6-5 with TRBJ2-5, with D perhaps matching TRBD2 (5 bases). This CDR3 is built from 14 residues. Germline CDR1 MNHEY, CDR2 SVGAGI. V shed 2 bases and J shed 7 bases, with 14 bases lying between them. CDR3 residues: CASSYGSEEGTQYF. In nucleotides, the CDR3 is TGTGCCAGCAGTTACGGCAGCGAAGAGGGGACCCAGTACTTC.

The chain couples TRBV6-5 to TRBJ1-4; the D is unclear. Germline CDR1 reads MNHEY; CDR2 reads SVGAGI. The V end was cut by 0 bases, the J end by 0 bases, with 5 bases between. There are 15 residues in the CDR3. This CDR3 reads CASSYSSSTNEKLFF. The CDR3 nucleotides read TGTGCCAGCAGTTACTCCTCCTCAACTAATGAAAAACTGTTTTTT.

In DNA, the CDR3 is TGTGCCAGCAGCACGACTAGCGGGAGAACAGATACGCAGTATTTT. This sequence encodes CASSTTSGRTDTQYF. V and J are TRBV9 and TRBJ2-3, with 12 bases lining up with TRBD2. CDR1 is SGDLS, CDR2 YYNGEE, per germline. The CDR3 covers 15 residues. V lost 4 bases to trimming and J lost 3 bases; unmatched junction nucleotides: 3.

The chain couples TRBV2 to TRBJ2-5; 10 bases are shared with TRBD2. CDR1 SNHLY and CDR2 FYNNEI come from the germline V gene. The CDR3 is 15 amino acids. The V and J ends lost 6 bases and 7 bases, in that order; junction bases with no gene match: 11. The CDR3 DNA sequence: TGTGCCAGCAGGGGCTGGACTAGCGGCGGCGGGACCCAGTACTTC. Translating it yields CASRGWTSGGGTQYF.

CDR3 nucleotide sequence: TGTGCCAGCAGCCCGACTAGCGGGGGAACTACCACCGGGGAGCTGTTTTTT. This translates into CASSPTSGGTTTGELFF. This chain uses TRBV7-9 with TRBJ2-2; 12 bases are shared with TRBD2. The CDR3 runs to 17 residues. CDR1 is SEHNR, CDR2 FQNEAQ, per germline (reference sequence). V lost 5 bases to trimming and J lost 4 bases; unmatched junction nucleotides: 8.

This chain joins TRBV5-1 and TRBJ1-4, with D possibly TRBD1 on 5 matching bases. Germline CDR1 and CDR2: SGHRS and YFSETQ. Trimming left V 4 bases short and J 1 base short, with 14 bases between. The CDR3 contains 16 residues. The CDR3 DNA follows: TGCGCCAGCAGCCGGGGGACGGGGGGAACTAATGAAAAACTGTTTTTT. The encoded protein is CASSRGTGGTNEKLFF.

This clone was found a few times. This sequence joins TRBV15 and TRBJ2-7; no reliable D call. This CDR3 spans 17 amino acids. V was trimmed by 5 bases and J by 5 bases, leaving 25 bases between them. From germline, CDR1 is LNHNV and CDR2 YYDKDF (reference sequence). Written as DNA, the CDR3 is TGTGCCACCAGCCGAAAACAGTCCTACGCGTCCCCTCACGAGCAGTACTTC. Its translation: CATSRKQSYASPHEQYF.

Here the CDR3 DNA reads TGCGCCAGCCAACCCTCCGGGGGGCCTGAAGCTTTCTTT. Translated: CASQPSGGPEAFF. The J gene is TRBJ1-1, the V gene TRBV5-1, with D perhaps TRBD1 (6 bases). CDR1 and CDR2 (germline): SGHRS, YFSETQ. V shed 7 bases and J shed 6 bases, with 16 bases lying between them. CDR3 length: 13 residues.

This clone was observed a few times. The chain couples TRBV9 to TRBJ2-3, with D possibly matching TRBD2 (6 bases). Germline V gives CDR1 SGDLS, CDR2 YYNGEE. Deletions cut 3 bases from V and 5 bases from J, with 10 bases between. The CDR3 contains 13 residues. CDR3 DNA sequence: TGTGCCAGCAGCGAGACGGAGGGAGATACGCAGTATTTT. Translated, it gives CASSETEGDTQYF.

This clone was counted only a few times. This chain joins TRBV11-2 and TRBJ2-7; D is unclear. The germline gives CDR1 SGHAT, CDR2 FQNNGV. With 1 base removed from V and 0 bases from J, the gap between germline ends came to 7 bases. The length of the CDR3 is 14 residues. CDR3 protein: CASSLASSSYEQYF. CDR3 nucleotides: TGTGCCAGCAGCTTAGCTTCCAGCTCCTACGAGCAGTACTTC.

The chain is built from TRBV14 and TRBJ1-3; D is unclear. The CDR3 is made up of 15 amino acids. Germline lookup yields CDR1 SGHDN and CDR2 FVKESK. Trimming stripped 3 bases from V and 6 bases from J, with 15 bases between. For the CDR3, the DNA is TGTGCCAGCAGCCAGGCCGACACCTCCCAAAACACCATATATTTT. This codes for CASSQADTSQNTIYF.

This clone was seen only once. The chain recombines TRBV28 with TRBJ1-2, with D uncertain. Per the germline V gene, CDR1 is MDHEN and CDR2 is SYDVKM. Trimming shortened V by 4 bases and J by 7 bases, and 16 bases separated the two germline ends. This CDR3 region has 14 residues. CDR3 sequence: CASSSLGGRGGYTF. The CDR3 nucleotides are TGTGCCAGCAGTTCCCTGGGAGGGAGAGGTGGCTACACCTTC.

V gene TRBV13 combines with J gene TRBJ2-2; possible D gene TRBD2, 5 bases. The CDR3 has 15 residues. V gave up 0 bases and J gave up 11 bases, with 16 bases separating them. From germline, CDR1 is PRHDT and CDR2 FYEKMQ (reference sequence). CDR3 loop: CASSLGSPGRGELFF. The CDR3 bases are TGTGCCAGCAGCTTAGGCTCTCCGGGCCGGGGAGAGCTGTTTTTT.

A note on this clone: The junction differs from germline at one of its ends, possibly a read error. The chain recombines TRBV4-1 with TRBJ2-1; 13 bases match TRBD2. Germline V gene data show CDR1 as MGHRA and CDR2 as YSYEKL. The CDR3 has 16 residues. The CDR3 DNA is TGCGCCGGCAGCCATGGGACTAGCGGGAACAACAATGAGCAGTTCTTC. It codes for CAGSHGTSGNNNEQFF.

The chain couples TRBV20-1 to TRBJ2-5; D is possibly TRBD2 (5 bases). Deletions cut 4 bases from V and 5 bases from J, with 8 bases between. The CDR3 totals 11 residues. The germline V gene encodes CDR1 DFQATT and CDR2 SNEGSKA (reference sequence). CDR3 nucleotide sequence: TGCAGTGCTAAACAGCGGGAGACCCAGTACTTC. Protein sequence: CSAKQRETQYF.